The entry below gives a single T cell receptor (beta chain) sequence along with its context. Its antigen is not identified. TCRdb reprocessed the 5' RACE reads and keeps a single row for each CDR3 protein, giving no DNA. Here the sample table reports 300,000 to 450,000 distinct CDR3 sequences. CDR3 length equals 17 residues. The germline gives CDR1 KGHSH, CDR2 LQKENI. These data belong to a study of T cells expressing NK-cell markers. The study, taken as a whole, reports: For several donors, these clonotypes were likewise the leading ones in the CD3+CD56-NKG2C+ fraction.

This receptor was identified in a man aged 18 to 69 in good health. The rearrangement joins TRBV18 to TRBJ1-1. The sample taken for sequencing was blood T cells: a sorted CD56 or NKG2C T cell subset, CD4+ or CD8+ T cells, or bulk PBMC T cells (not recorded which). The CDR3 spells CASSPPFIGSENTEAFF.